This record looks at one TCR beta chain sequence and its context. The data were taken from a study of blood T cell repertoires in COVID-19. Across the study: COVID-19 samples from acute and convalescent phases originated in the United States, Italy and Spain. In each case, the material was cDNA or gDNA derived from T cells, B-cell-depleted T cells, or PBMCs.

In the authors' methods: Amplification with reference gene primers provided the estimates of nucleated cell counts. Some clones are missing from TCRdb's copy, which holds only in-frame ones; the method was immunoSEQ multiplex PCR. The V and J calls and the clone size are those of that table, but D and trimming were determined from the DNA. The repertoire holds around 21,000 clones, about 90% seen once, with around 6.3% in the top ten. This CDR3 has 16 residues. Unmatched junction bases numbered 14, after V lost 5 bases and J lost 6 bases. Germline-derived CDR1 and CDR2 are SGHRS and YFSETQ. Sequences were obtained from peripheral blood. The sequence was collected from a woman of 80 years or more with active COVID-19. The V gene is TRBV5-1, the J gene TRBJ2-5; 9 nucleotides line up with TRBD2. The CDR3 region is CASSQEAGGPIKTQYF. The CDR3 DNA sequence: TGCGCCAGCAGTCAGGAGGCGGGGGGGCCTATAAAGACCCAGTACTTC.